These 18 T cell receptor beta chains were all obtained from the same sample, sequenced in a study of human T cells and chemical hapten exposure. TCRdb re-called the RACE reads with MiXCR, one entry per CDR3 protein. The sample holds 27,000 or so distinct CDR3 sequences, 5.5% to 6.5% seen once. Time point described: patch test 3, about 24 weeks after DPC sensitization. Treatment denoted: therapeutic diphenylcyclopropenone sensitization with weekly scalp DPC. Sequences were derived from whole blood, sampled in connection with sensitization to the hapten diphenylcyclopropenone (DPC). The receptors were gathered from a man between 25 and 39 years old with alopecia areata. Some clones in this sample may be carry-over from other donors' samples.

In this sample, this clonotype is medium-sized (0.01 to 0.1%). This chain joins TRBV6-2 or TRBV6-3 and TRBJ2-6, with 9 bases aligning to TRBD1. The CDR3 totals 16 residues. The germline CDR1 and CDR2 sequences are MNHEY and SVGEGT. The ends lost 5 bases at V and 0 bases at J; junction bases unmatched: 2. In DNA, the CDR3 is TGTGCCAGCAGTCCGGACAGGGGCTCTGGGGCCAACGTCCTGACTTTC. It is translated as CASSPDRGSGANVLTF.

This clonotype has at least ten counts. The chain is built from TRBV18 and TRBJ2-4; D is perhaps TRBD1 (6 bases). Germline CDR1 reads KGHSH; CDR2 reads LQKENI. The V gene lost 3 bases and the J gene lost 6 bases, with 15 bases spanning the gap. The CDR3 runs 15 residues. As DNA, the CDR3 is TGTGCCAGCTCACCTGGTGGACAGTCCCCAAACATTCAGTACTTC. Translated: CASSPGGQSPNIQYF.

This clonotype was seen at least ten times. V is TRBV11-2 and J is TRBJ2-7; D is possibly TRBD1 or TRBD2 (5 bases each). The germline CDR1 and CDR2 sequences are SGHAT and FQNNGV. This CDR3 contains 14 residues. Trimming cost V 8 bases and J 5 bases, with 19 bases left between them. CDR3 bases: TGTGCCAGCGGCCACTTGGCAGGGAGAAACGAGCAGTACTTC. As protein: CASGHLAGRNEQYF. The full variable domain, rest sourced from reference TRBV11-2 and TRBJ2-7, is EAGVAQSPRYKIIEKRQSVAFWCNPISGHATLYWYQQILGQGPKLLIQFQNNGVVDDSQLPKDRFSAERLKGVDSTLKIQPAKLEDSAVYLCASGHLAGRNEQYFGPGTRLTVT.

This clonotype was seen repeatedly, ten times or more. CDR3 DNA sequence: TGTGCCAGCAGCTTGGGACATGTGGGGCGATTTATCTCCTACAATGAGCAGTTCTTC. It encodes CASSLGHVGRFISYNEQFF. The genes are TRBV5-5 and TRBJ2-1, with a weak D call TRBD1 (5 bases). CDR1 and CDR2 (germline): SGHKS, YYEKEE (reference sequence). The CDR3 extends over 19 amino acids. Between the trimmed V and J ends, which lost 0 bases and 0 bases, there was a span of 19 bases.

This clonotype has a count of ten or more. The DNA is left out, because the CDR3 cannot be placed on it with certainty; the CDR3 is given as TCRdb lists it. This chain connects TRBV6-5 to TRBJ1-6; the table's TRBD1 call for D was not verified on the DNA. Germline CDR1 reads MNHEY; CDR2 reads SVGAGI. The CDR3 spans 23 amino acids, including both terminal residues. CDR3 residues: CASSLTATGAVYSPLHFGNGTNF.

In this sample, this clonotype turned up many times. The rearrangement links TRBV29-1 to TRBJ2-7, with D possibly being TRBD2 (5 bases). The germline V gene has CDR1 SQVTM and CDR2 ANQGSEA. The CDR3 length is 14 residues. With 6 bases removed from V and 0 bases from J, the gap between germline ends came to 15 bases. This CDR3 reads CSVVRAGSSYEQYF. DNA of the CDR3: TGCAGCGTCGTGAGGGCTGGGAGCTCCTACGAGCAGTACTTC.

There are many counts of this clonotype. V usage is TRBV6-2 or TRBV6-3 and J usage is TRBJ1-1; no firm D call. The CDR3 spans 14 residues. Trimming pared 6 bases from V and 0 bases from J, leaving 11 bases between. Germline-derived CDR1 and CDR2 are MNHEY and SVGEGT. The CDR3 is CASSPAGMNTEAFF. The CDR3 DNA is TGTGCCAGCAGCCCAGCGGGCATGAACACTGAAGCTTTCTTT.

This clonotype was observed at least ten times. CDR3 sequence: CSALGETQYF. DNA for the CDR3: TGCAGTGCTCTTGGGGAGACCCAGTACTTC. The V and J genes are TRBV20-1 and TRBJ2-5, with no clear D. This CDR3 contains 10 residues. Trimming removed 5 bases at V and 5 bases at J, with 6 bases between. Per the germline V gene, CDR1 is DFQATT and CDR2 is SNEGSKA (reference sequence).

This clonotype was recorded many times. The DNA for the CDR3 is TGTGCCACCAGCCGGGACAGCCAAGAGACCCAGTACTTC. Translation: CATSRDSQETQYF. The rearrangement joins TRBV15 to TRBJ2-5; 7 nucleotides line up with TRBD1. J was trimmed by 1 base and V by 5 bases; bases with no gene match: 1. The CDR3 runs 13 residues. CDR1 and CDR2 from the germline V gene are LNHNV and YYDKDF (reference sequence).

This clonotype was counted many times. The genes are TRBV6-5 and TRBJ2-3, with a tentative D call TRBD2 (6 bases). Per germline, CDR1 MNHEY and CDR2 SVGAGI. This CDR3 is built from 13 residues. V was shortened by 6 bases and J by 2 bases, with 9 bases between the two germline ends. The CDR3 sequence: CASRTRATDTQYF. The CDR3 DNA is TGTGCCAGCAGGACTAGGGCCACAGATACGCAGTATTTT.

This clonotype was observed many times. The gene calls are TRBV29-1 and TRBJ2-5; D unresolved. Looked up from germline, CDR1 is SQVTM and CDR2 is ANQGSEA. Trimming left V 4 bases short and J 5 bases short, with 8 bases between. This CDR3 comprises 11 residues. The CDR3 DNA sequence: TGCAGCGTTGGAACCTCGGAGACCCAGTACTTC. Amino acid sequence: CSVGTSETQYF.

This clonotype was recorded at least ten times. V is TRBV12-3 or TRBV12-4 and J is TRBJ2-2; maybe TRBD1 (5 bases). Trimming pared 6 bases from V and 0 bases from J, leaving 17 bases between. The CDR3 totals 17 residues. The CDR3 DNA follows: TGTGCCAGCAGCCCCCGGCGACAGAACGCGAACACCGGGGAGCTGTTTTTT. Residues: CASSPRRQNANTGELFF.

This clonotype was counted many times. CDR3 coding DNA: TGCGCCAGCAGCCAAGATATGGGGGCGGCCAAAAACATTCAGTACTTC. It yields the protein CASSQDMGAAKNIQYF. The chain has TRBV4-3 and TRBJ2-4; possible D gene TRBD1, 6 bases. Germline CDR1 reads LGHNA; CDR2 reads YSLEER. This CDR3 is built from 16 residues. V dropped 0 bases and J dropped 1 base, with 10 bases sitting between them.

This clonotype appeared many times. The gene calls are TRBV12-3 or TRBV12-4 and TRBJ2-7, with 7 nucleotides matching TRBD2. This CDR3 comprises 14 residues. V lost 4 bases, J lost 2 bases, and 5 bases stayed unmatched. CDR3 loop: CASSSSSGPYEQYF. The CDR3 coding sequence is TGTGCCAGCAGTTCTTCTAGCGGACCCTACGAGCAGTACTTC.

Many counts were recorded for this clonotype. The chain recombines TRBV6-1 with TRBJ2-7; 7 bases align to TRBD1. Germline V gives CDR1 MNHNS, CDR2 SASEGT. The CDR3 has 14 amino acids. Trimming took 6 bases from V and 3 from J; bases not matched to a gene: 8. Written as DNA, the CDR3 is TGTGCCAGCAGGGAACCCGGGACAGACTACGAGCAGTACTTC. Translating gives CASREPGTDYEQYF.

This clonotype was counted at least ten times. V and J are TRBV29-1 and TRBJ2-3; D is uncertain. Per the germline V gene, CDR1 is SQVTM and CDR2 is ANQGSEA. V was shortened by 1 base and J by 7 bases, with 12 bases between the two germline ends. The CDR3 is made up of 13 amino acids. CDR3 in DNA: TGCAGCGTTGAAGGGACCCAAACGAATACGCAGTATTTT. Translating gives CSVEGTQTNTQYF.

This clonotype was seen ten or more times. In nucleotides, the CDR3 is TGTGCCACCAGTGATCCCGGGAGTCCCTTAGCAGATACGCAGTATTTT. Its translation: CATSDPGSPLADTQYF. This chain links TRBV24-1 with TRBJ2-3, with D maybe TRBD2 (6 bases). Trimming removed 3 bases from V and 4 bases from J, with 16 bases in between. From germline, CDR1 is KGHDR and CDR2 SFDVKD. The CDR3 consists of 16 residues.

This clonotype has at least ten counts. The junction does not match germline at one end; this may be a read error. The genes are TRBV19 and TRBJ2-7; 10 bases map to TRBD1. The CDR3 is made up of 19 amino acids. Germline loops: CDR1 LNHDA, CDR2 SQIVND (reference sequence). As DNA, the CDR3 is TGTGCCAGTAGCATAGCCCCGACAGGGGGCGACGAATCGGGTGCCGAGCAGTACTTC. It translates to CASSIAPTGGDESGAEQYF.